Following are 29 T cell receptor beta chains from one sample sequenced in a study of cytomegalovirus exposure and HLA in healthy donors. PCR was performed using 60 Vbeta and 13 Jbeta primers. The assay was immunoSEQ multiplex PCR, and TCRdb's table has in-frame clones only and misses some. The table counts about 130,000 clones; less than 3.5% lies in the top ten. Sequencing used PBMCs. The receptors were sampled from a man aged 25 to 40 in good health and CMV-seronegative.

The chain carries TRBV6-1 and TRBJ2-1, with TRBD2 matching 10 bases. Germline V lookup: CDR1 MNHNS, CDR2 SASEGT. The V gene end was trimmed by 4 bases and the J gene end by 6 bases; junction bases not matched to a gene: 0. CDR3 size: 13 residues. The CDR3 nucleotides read TGTGCCAGCAGTGGACTAGCGGGCAATGAGCAGTTCTTC. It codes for CASSGLAGNEQFF.

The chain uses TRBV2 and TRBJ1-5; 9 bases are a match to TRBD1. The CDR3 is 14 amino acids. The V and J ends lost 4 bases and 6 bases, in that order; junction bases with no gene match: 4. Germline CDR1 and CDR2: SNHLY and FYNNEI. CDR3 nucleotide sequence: TGTGCCAGCAGTGTTACAGGGGGCCGTCAGCCCCAGCATTTT. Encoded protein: CASSVTGGRQPQHF.

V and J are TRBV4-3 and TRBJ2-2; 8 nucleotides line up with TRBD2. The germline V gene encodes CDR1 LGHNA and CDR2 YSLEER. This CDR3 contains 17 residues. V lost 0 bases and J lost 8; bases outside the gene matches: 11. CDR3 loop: CASSQDRSGRVVGELFF. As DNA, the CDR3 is TGCGCCAGCAGCCAAGATCGGAGCGGGAGAGTGGTTGGGGAGCTGTTTTTT.

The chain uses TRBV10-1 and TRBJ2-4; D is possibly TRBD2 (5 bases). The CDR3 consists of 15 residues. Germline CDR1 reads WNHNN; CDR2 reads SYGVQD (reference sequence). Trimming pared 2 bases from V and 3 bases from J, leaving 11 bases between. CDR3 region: CASSETGWGKNIQYF. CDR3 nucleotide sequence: TGCGCCAGCAGTGAGACGGGATGGGGCAAAAACATTCAGTACTTC.

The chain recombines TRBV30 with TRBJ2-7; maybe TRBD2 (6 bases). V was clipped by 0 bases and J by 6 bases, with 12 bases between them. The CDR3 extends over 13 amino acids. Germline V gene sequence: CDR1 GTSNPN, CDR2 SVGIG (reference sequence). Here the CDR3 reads CAWSVSAGGEQYF. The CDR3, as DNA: TGTGCCTGGAGTGTATCCGCCGGGGGCGAGCAGTACTTC.

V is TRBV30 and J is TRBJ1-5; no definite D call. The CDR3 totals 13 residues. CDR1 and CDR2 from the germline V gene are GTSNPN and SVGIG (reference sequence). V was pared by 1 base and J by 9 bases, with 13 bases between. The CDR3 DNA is TGTGCCTGGAGTGAGGCCCTCCCAGGGCCCCAGCATTTT. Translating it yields CAWSEALPGPQHF.

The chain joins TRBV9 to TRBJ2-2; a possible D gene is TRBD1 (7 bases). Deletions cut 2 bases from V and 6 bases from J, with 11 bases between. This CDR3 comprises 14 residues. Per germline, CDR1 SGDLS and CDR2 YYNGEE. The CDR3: CASSVQGGPGELFF. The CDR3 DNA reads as TGTGCCAGCAGCGTGCAGGGGGGCCCCGGGGAGCTGTTTTTT.

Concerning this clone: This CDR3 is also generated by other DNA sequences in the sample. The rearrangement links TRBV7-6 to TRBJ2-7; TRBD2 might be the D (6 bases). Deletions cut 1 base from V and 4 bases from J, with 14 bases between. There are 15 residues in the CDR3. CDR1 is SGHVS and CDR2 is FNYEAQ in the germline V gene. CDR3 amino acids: CASSLGGAGGYEQYF. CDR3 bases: TGTGCCAGCAGCTTAGGCGGGGCCGGGGGATACGAGCAGTACTTC.

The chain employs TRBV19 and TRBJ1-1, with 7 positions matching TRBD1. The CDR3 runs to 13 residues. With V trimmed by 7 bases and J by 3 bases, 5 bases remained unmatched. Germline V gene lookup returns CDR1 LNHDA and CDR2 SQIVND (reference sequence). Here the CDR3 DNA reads TGTGCCAGTACCTCAGACAGGGACACTGAAGCTTTCTTT. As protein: CASTSDRDTEAFF.

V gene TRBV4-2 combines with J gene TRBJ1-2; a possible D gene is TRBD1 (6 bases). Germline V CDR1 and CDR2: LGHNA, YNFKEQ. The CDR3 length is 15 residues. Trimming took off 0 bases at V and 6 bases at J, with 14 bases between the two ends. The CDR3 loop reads CASSQEGRGVDGYTF. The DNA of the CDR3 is TGTGCCAGCAGCCAAGAGGGCAGGGGAGTGGATGGCTACACCTTC.

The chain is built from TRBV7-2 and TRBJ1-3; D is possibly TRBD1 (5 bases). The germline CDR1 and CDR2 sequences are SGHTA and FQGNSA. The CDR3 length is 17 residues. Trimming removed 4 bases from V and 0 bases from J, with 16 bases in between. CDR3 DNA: TGTGCCAGCAGCTCCCCTCGGCAGGGAATCTCTGGAAACACCATATATTTT. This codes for CASSSPRQGISGNTIYF.

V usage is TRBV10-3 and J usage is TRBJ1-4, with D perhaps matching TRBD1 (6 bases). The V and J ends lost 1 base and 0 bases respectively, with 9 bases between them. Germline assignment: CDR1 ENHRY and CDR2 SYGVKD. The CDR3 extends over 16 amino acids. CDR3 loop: CAISELDRPTNEKLFF. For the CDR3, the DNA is TGTGCCATCAGTGAGTTAGACAGGCCAACTAATGAAAAACTGTTTTTT.

CDR3 sequence reads: CASRPTSGVEQYF. In nucleotides, the CDR3 is TGTGCCAGCAGGCCCACCTCAGGGGTCGAGCAGTACTTC. V usage is TRBV28 and J usage is TRBJ2-7, with a weak D call TRBD1 (6 bases). The V end lost 6 bases, the J end lost 6 bases, and 15 bases lay between the germline ends. The germline V gene has CDR1 MDHEN and CDR2 SYDVKM. The CDR3 loop spans 13 amino acids.

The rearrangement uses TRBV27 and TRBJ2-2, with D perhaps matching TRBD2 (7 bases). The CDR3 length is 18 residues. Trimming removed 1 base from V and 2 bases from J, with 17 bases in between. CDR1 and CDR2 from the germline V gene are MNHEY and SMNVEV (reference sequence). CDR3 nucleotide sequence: TGTGCCAGCAGTTTATATACCCCCGGGGGGCAAAACACCGGGGAGCTGTTTTTT. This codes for CASSLYTPGGQNTGELFF.

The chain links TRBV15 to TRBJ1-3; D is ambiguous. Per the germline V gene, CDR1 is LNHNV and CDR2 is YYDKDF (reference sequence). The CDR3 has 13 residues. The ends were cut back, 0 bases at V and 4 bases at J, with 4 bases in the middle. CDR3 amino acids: CATSRDLGNTIYF. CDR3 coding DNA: TGTGCCACCAGCAGAGATCTGGGAAACACCATATATTTT.

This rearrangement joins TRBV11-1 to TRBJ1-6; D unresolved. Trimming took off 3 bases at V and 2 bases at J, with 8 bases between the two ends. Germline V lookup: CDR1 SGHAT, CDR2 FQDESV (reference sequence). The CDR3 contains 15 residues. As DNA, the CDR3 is TGTGCCAGCAGCTTTAACACCGCCTATAATTCACCCCTCCACTTT. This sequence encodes CASSFNTAYNSPLHF. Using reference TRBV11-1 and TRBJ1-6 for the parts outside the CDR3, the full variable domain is EAEVAQSPRYKITEKSQAVAFWCDPISGHATLYWYRQILGQGPELLVQFQDESVVDDSQLPKDRFSAERLKGVDSTLKIQPAELGDSAMYLCASSFNTAYNSPLHFGNGTRLTVT.

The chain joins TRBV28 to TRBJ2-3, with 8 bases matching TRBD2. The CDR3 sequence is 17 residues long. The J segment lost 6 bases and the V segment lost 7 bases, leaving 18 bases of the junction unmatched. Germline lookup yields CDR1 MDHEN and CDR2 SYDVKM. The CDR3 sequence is CASTFGLAGPAPDTQYF. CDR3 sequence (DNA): TGTGCCAGCACGTTCGGTCTAGCGGGCCCCGCCCCGGATACGCAGTATTTT.

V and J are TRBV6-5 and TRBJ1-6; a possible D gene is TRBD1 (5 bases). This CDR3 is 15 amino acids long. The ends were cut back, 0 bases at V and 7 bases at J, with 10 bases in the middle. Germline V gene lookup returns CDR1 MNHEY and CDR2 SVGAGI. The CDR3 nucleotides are TGTGCCAGCAGTTACTCTCGGGCAGGGAATTCACCCCTCCACTTT. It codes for CASSYSRAGNSPLHF.

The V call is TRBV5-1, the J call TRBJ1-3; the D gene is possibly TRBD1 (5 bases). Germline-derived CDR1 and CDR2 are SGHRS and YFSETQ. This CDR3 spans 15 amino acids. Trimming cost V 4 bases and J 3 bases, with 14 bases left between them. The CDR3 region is CASSPGSGVGNTIYF. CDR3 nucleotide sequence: TGCGCCAGCAGCCCAGGTTCGGGGGTTGGAAACACCATATATTTT.

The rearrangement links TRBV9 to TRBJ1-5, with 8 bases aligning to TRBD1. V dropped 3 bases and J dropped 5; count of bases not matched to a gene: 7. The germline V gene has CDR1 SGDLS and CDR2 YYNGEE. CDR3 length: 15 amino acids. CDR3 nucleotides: TGTGCCAGCAGCGCGACCGACAGGGGAGATCAGCCCCAGCATTTT. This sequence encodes CASSATDRGDQPQHF.

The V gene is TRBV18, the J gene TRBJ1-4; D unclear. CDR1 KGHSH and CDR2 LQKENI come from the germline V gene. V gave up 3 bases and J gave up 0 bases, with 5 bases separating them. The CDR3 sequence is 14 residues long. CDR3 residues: CASSPQATNEKLFF. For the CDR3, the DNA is TGTGCCAGCTCACCGCAGGCAACTAATGAAAAACTGTTTTTT. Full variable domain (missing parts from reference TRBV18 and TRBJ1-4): NAGVMQNPRHLVRRRGQEARLRCSPMKGHSHVYWYRQLPEEGLKFMVYLQKENIIDESGMPKERFSAEFPKEGPSILRIQQVVRGDSAAYFCASSPQATNEKLFFGSGTQLSVL.

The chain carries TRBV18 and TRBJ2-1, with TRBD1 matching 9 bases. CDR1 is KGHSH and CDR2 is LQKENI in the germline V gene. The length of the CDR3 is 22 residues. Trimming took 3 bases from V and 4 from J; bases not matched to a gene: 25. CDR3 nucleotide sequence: TGTGCCAGCTCACCTCTCCCGTTTTGGGGACAGGGACCACGGACTTTGTACAATGAGCAGTTCTTC. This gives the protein CASSPLPFWGQGPRTLYNEQFF.

The DNA for the CDR3 is TGTGCCAGCAGTCGAACAGATGACACTGAAGCTTTCTTT. As protein: CASSRTDDTEAFF. The chain employs TRBV6-6 and TRBJ1-1; no reliable D call. CDR1 MNHNY and CDR2 SVGAGI come from the germline V gene (reference sequence). The V and J ends lost 5 bases and 3 bases respectively, with 10 bases between them. CDR3 length equals 13 residues.

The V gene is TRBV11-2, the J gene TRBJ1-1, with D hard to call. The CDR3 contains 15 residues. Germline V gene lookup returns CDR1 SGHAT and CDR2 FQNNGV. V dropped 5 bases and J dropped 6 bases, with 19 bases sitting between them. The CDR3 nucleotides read TGTGCCAGCAGCACATCGATCTTACCGGGATCTGAAGCTTTCTTT. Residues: CASSTSILPGSEAFF.

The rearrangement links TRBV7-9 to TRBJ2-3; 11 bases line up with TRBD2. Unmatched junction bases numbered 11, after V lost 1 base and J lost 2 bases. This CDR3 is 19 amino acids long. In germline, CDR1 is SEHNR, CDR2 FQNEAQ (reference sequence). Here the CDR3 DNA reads TGTGCCAGCAGCTTAGTACGAGGGGGGACTAGCGGATACACAGATACGCAGTATTTT. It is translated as CASSLVRGGTSGYTDTQYF. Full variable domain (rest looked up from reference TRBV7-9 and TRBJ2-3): DTGVSQNPRHKITKRGQNVTFRCDPISEHNRLYWYRQTLGQGPEFLTYFQNEAQLEKSRLLSDRFSAERPKGSFSTLEIQRTEQGDSAMYLCASSLVRGGTSGYTDTQYFGPGTRLTVL.

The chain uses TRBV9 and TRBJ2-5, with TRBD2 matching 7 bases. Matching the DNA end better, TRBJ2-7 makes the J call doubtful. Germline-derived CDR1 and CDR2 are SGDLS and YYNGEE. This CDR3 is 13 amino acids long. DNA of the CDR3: TGTGCCAGCAGCTTGCGGGAGCACCACGAGCAGTACTTC. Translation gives CASSLREHHEQYF.

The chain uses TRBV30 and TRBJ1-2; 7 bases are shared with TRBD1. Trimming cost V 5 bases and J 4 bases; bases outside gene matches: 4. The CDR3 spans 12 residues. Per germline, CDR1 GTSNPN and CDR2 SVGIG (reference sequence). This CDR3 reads CAWQGDLYGYTF. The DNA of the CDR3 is TGTGCCTGGCAGGGGGATCTCTATGGCTACACCTTC.

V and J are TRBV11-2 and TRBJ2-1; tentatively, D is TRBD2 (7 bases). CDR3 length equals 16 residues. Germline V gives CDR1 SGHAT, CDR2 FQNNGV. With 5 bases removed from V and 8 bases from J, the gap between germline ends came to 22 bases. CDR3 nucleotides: TGTGCCAGCAGCCGCGGGGGCAGCGGGACCAACGATGAGCAGTTCTTC. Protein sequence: CASSRGGSGTNDEQFF.

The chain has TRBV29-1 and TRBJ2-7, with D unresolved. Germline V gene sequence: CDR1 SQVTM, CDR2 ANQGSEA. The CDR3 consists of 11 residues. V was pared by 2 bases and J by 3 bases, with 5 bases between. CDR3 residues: CSVESVYEQYF. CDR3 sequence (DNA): TGCAGCGTTGAAAGCGTCTACGAGCAGTACTTC.